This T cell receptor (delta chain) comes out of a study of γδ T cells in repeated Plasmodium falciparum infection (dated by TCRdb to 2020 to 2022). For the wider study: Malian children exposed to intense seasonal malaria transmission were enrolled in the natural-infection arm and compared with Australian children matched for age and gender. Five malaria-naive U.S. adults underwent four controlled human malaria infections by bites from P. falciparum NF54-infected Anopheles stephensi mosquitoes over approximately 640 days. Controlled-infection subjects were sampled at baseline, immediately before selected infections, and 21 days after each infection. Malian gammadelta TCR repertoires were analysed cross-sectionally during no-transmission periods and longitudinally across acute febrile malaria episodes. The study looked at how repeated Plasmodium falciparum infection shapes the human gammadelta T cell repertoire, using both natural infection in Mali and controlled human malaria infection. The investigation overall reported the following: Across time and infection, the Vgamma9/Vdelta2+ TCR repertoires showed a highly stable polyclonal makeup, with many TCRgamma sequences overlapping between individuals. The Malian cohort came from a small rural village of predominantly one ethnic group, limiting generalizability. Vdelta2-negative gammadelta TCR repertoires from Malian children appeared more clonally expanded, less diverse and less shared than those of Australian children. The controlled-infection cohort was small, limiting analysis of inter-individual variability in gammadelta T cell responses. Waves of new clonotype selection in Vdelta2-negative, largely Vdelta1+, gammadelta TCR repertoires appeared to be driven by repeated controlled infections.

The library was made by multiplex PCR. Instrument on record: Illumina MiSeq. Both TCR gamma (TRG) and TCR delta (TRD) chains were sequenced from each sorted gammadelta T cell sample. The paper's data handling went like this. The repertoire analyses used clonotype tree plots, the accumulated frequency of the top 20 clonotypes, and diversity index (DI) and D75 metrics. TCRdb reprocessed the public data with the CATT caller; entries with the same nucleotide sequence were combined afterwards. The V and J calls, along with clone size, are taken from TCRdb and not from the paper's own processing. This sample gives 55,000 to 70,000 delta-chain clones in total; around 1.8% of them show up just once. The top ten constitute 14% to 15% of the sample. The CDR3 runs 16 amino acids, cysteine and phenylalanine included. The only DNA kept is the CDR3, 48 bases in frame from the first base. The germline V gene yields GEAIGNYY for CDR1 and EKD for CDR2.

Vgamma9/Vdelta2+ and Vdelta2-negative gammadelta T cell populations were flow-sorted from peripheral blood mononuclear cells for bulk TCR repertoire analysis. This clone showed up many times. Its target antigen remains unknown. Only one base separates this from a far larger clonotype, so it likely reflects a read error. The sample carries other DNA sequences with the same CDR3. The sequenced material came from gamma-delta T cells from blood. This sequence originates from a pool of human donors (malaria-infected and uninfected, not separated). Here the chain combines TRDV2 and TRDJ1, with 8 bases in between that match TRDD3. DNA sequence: TGTGCCTGTGACGATCTGGGGGAGTTCTACACTGATAAACTCATCTTT. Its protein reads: CACDDLGEFYTDKLIF.